This record concerns one T cell receptor (beta chain) sequence. What it recognizes is unknown. This entry comes from a study of shared clonotypes between healthy human individuals. Study in general: Serving as donors were two women and a few men, whose ages spanned 18 to 49. Every donor yielded three CD4 naive, three CD4 memory, two CD8 naive and one CD8 memory plate.

The assay was immunoSEQ multiplex PCR, and TCRdb's table has in-frame clones only and misses some. Of roughly 1 million clones listed, 75% are singletons. V lost 4 bases and J lost 2, with 13 bases in between. Germline V gene data show CDR1 as KGHSH and CDR2 as LQKENI. This CDR3 is built from 15 residues. The investigators split CD4+ cells into a CD45RA+ naive subset and a CD45RA-negative memory subset. General study results and limits: Only blood was sampled; tissue repertoires likely differ.

The clonotype originates from a young man in good health. The rearrangement links TRBV18 to TRBJ2-3; D is perhaps TRBD2 (5 bases). The specimen sequenced was memory CD4+ T cells sorted from blood. Subset in this sample: CD45RA-negative fraction. The CDR3 bases are TGTGCCAGCTCACGCGACGGAGGCACCACAGATACGCAGTATTTT. Translation gives CASSRDGGTTDTQYF.